This is a list of T cell receptor beta chains from one sample in a study of blood T cells in healthy people across ages. MiXCR, applied by TCRdb to the 5' RACE reads, yields one record per CDR3 protein. The sample comprises some 1.4 million distinct CDR3 sequences, 35% to 45% of which are singletons, and 7.9% rests with the top ten. Input material: blood. Receptors were obtained from a woman aged 18-30 years in good health. Each CDR3 is given with its conserved first and last residue. The D gene is left open where the match is weak. Not every row has a clone size; where given, it reads once, few, many or a size class.

abundance	j_gene	d_gene	v_gene	len	CDR3nt	CDR3aa
NA	TRBJ2-5	TRBD2	TRBV7-9	17	TGTGCCAGCAGCTACCTTGGACTAGCGGGGGGGACAGAGACCCAGTACTTC	CASSYLGLAGGTETQYF
NA	TRBJ1-5	TRBD1	TRBV6-2/TRBV6-3	16	TGTGCCAGCAGTCCTCCGGACAGGGAAGGTTTATGGCCCCAGCATTTT	CASSPPDREGLWPQHF
NA	TRBJ1-2	NA	TRBV20-1	12	TGCAGTGCTATTTCCCATGTGACCAGCTACACCTTC	CSAISHVTSYTF
few	TRBJ2-7	TRBD2	TRBV29-1	14	TGCAGCGTTGCTCTACTAGCGGGAGTCTACGAGCAGTACTTC	CSVALLAGVYEQYF
NA	TRBJ2-2	TRBD1	TRBV6-5	15	TGTGCCAGCAGTTACTCTCCAGGGGGCACCGGGGAGCTGTTTTTT	CASSYSPGGTGELFF
NA	TRBJ2-1	TRBD2	TRBV12-3/TRBV12-4	15	TGTGCCAGCAGTCGGACTAGCGGGGGGGCCAATGAGCAGTTCTTC	CASSRTSGGANEQFF
NA	TRBJ2-7	TRBD2	TRBV2	14	TGTGCCGGCAGTCTAGCGGGGACCTCCTACGAGCAGTACTTC	CAGSLAGTSYEQYF
NA	TRBJ2-3	TRBD2	TRBV5-4	15	TGTGCCAGCAGCTTGGCCAGCGGGAGTGGGGATACGCAGTATTTT	CASSLASGSGDTQYF
few	TRBJ1-1	TRBD1	TRBV5-1	15	TGCGCCAGCAGCTTGACGGCCGGGACAGGGACTGAAGCTTTCTTT	CASSLTAGTGTEAFF
few	TRBJ2-5	TRBD1	TRBV10-3	13	TGTGCCATCAGTAGGGACAGAGGGGAGACCCAGTACTTC	CAISRDRGETQYF
NA	TRBJ2-1	NA	TRBV9	15	NA	CASSVGPGAYNERFF
NA	TRBJ2-2	NA	TRBV20-1	11	TGCAGTGCTAGTACCCCCGGGGAGCTGTTTTTT	CSASTPGELFF
NA	TRBJ1-2	NA	TRBV7-8	11	TGTGCCGCGGGGTCTAACTATGGCTACACCTTC	CAAGSNYGYTF
few	TRBJ2-3	NA	TRBV11-2	16	TGTGCCAGCAGCCAAGGGGGGGTTAAGGGCACAGATACGCAGTATTTT	CASSQGGVKGTDTQYF
NA	TRBJ2-2	NA	TRBV4-1	15	TGCGCCAGCAGCCACCGGACCGACAATACCGGGGAGCTGTTTTTT	CASSHRTDNTGELFF
NA	TRBJ1-2	NA	TRBV2	15	TGTGCCAGCAGTTATCGACAGTCGAATAACTATGGCTACACCTTC	CASSYRQSNNYGYTF
once	TRBJ1-1	TRBD1	TRBV6-1	17	TGTGCCAGCACCCGAAAGAGGACAGGTATTTTGGCGACTGAAGCTTTCTTT	CASTRKRTGILATEAFF
NA	TRBJ1-6	TRBD1	TRBV5-6	15	TGTGCCAGCAGCTACCCGGGACAGATTAATTCACCCCTCCACTTT	CASSYPGQINSPLHF
many	TRBJ2-7	NA	TRBV18	16	TGTGCCAGCTCACAAGAAGGCGGGACAGCGAGCTACGAGCAGTACTTC	CASSQEGGTASYEQYF
few	TRBJ2-5	NA	TRBV7-9	14	TGTGCCAGCAGCCCACAGGGCCAGGGAGAGACCCAGTACTTC	CASSPQGQGETQYF
NA	TRBJ1-2	NA	TRBV7-9	15	TGTGCCAGCAGACAAAGGGAGTATGGGGCTTATGGCTACACCTTC	CASRQREYGAYGYTF
NA	TRBJ1-2	TRBD1	TRBV5-1	16	TGCGCCAGCAGCAGCGACCGGGACAGGACTAACTATGGCTACACCTTC	CASSSDRDRTNYGYTF
NA	TRBJ1-5	NA	TRBV20-1	14	TGCAGTGCCAGGGGACGGGTTAGCAATCAGCCCCAGCATTTT	CSARGRVSNQPQHF
few	TRBJ1-1	NA	TRBV7-2	14	TGTGCCAGCAGCGTGGCAGTGAGCCCCCGTGAAGCTTTCTTT	CASSVAVSPREAFF
few	TRBJ2-7	TRBD2	TRBV4-1	15	TGCGCCAGCAGCCCTTTAGCGGGACGGTACAATGAGCAGTACTTC	CASSPLAGRYNEQYF
NA	TRBJ2-1	TRBD2	TRBV4-1	18	TGCGCCAGCAGCCGCAGGACTAGCGGGGCCACGTCATTGGATGAGCAGTTCTTC	CASSRRTSGATSLDEQFF
NA	TRBJ2-1	TRBD2	TRBV20-1	15	TGCAGTGCTAGATCTAGCGGGACTATCTACAATGAGCAGTTCTTC	CSARSSGTIYNEQFF
NA	TRBJ1-2	NA	TRBV20-1	11	TGCAGTGTCGGGTTGTTCACTGGCTACACCTTC	CSVGLFTGYTF
NA	TRBJ1-2	NA	TRBV5-5	15	TGTGCCAGCAGTCTCGAGGTGGCCGTAAACTATGGCTACACCTTC	CASSLEVAVNYGYTF
NA	TRBJ1-2	NA	TRBV7-9	12	TGTGCCAGCAGCACCGAACAGGGTGGGAACACCTTC	CASSTEQGGNTF
many	TRBJ1-1	NA	TRBV3-1	15	TGTGCCAGCAGCCAAGATTCGAGGGGGAACACTGAAGCTTTCTTT	CASSQDSRGNTEAFF
few	TRBJ2-1	NA	TRBV10-3	16	TGTGCCATCACCAATGAAGCGACGAGCTCCTACAATGAGCAGTTCTTC	CAITNEATSSYNEQFF
NA	TRBJ2-7	NA	TRBV11-1	15	TGTGCCAGCAGCCATCCGGGACATAACTACAATGAGCAGTACTTC	CASSHPGHNYNEQYF
NA	TRBJ1-1	NA	TRBV6-5	14	TGTGCCAGCATGCACAGGGAACCGAACACTGAAGCTTTCTTT	CASMHREPNTEAFF
NA	TRBJ2-7	NA	TRBV7-8	14	TGTGCCAGCAGCTTCAAATGGAGCTCCTACGAGCAGTACTTC	CASSFKWSSYEQYF
many	TRBJ2-7	TRBD1	TRBV5-1	15	TGTGCCAGCAGCCTCGGACAGGGAGGTTCCTACGAGCAGTACTTC	CASSLGQGGSYEQYF
NA	TRBJ2-7	NA	TRBV5-7	15	TGTGCCAGCAGCTTACACAACCAAAATTCCTACGAGCAGTACTTC	CASSLHNQNSYEQYF
few	TRBJ2-5	NA	TRBV10-3	17	TGTGCCATCAGCCCCCCTGTTGCCGGGACTCAAGGGGGTGAGCAGTACTTC	CAISPPVAGTQGGEQYF
NA	TRBJ2-5	NA	TRBV7-2	14	TGTGCCAGCAGCTTTCAGTCAGGCCATGGGACCCAGTACTTC	CASSFQSGHGTQYF
NA	TRBJ2-1	NA	TRBV18	15	TGTGCCAGCTCCCCACAATCCGTGGGTCTCAATGAGCAGTTCTTC	CASSPQSVGLNEQFF
few	TRBJ2-1	NA	TRBV3-1	15	TGTGCCAGCAGCCAACCCCAACGGGGTGACAATGAGCAGTTCTTC	CASSQPQRGDNEQFF
NA	TRBJ2-1	TRBD2	TRBV20-1	14	TGCAGTGCTGCTGGGCGGGGGGGGACCAATGAGCAGTTCTTC	CSAAGRGGTNEQFF
few	TRBJ2-3	NA	TRBV7-8	16	TGTGCCAGCAGCATATTCCGGGGGAGAAGGACAGATACGCAGTATTTT	CASSIFRGRRTDTQYF
NA	TRBJ1-2	NA	TRBV3-1	13	TGTGCCAGCAGCCCCTCGAGTCCCGCTGGCTACACCTTC	CASSPSSPAGYTF